The clone carrying this TCR beta chain was seen a single time. This sample includes further DNA sequences coding for the same CDR3. The record originates from a study of cytomegalovirus exposure and HLA in healthy donors. Profiled with immunoSEQ multiplex PCR; TCRdb holds only in-frame clones, not every one. The repertoire holds roughly 200,000 clones, more than 65% seen once, with under 3.5% in the top ten. Between the trimmed V and J ends, which lost 2 bases and 2 bases, there was a span of 7 bases. Germline CDR1 is MDHEN and CDR2 is SYDVKM. The CDR3 is 14 amino acids. The material sequenced was PBMCs. V usage is TRBV28 and J usage is TRBJ1-3; perhaps TRBD1 as D (5 bases). The clonotype originates from a woman between 18 and 29 years old in good health and CMV-seropositive. CDR3 bases: TGTGCCAGCAGTTTACAGGGAACTGGAAACACCATATATTTT. The encoded protein is CASSLQGTGNTIYF.